These T cell receptor beta chains were read from a single sample in a study of vaccination and CD4 T cells after COVID-19. TCRdb processed the PCR reads anew with MiXCR; each CDR3 protein has one entry. The table records approximately 8,200 distinct CDR3 sequences, around 59% of them present only once. These receptors are not linked to any known antigen. Sample: CD4+ T cells from blood, cultured in vitro. Every receptor here comes from a human donor who had recovered from COVID-19. Both conserved end residues are part of each CDR3. A D gene is named only where the DNA matches it firmly. Size values are once, few and many counts, or a class for expanded clones, and some rows have none.

abundance	v_gene	d_gene	len	j_gene	CDR3nt	CDR3aa
.	TRBV20-1	.	15	TRBJ1-5	TGCAGTGCTAGAGATTGGGCGGGTAGCAATCAGCCCCAGCATTTT	CSARDWAGSNQPQHF
.	TRBV6-1	.	13	TRBJ2-7	TGTGCCAGCAGGCAACTGGGCTCCTACGAGCAGTACTTC	CASRQLGSYEQYF
.	TRBV7-2	.	16	TRBJ2-7	TGTGCCAGCAGCTTAGTGTCGGGGATAATGGCCTACGAGCAGTACTTC	CASSLVSGIMAYEQYF
.	TRBV20-1	.	11	TRBJ2-7	TGCAGTGCTACCAGGGAGTACGAGCAGTACTTC	CSATREYEQYF
.	TRBV7-2	TRBD1	15	TRBJ1-2	TGTGCCAGCAGCTTATGGGAACAGGGGGCTCATGGCTACACCTTC	CASSLWEQGAHGYTF
.	TRBV6-1	.	13	TRBJ1-6	TGTGCCAGCCTAAACAGGGCTAATTCACCCCTCCACTTT	CASLNRANSPLHF
.	TRBV7-2	.	15	TRBJ2-3	TGTGCCAGCAGCCCCTCCTACCTTAGCACAGATACGCAGTATTTT	CASSPSYLSTDTQYF
.	TRBV28	.	14	TRBJ2-7	TGTGCCAGCAGTTTGGAGAGGCCCGGCAACGAGCAGTACTTC	CASSLERPGNEQYF
.	TRBV20-1	.	12	TRBJ1-2	TGCAGTGCTAGCCAACTGGGGTATGGCTACACCTTC	CSASQLGYGYTF
.	TRBV6-4	.	12	TRBJ2-7	TGTGCCAGCCGAGGAGAAGGTCGGGAGCAGTACTTC	CASRGEGREQYF
medium-sized	TRBV24-1	.	16	TRBJ2-1	TGTGCCACCAGTGATTTGGGGACGGGGGCCCACAATGAGCAGTTCTTC	CATSDLGTGAHNEQFF
.	TRBV7-9	TRBD1	15	TRBJ1-6	TGTGCCAGCAGCTCCCGGGACAGCTATAATTCACCCCTCCACTTT	CASSSRDSYNSPLHF
few	TRBV28	.	12	TRBJ1-5	TGTGCCAGCAGTGTAGGGGGTCAGCCCCAGCATTTT	CASSVGGQPQHF
once	TRBV20-1	.	11	TRBJ2-7	TGCAGTGCTAGGATCCCAAACGAGCAGTACTTC	CSARIPNEQYF
.	TRBV10-3	.	12	TRBJ1-5	TGTGCCATCTGGACCCCGGGAGGACCCCAGCATTTT	CAIWTPGGPQHF
.	TRBV24-1	.	12	TRBJ2-7	TGTGCCACCAGTGCCCTGGGCTACGAGCAGTACTTC	CATSALGYEQYF
.	TRBV6-1	TRBD1	17	TRBJ1-5	TGTGCCAGCAGACCCCGAACAGGGGTGCTTAGCAATCAGCCCCAGCATTTT	CASRPRTGVLSNQPQHF
few	TRBV20-1	.	14	TRBJ2-7	TGCAGTGCTAGAGCCCCCCGGGGAACCTACGAGCAGTACTTC	CSARAPRGTYEQYF
.	TRBV20-1	.	14	TRBJ1-5	TGCAGTGCTAGAGTTTCTAGAGGCAATCAGCCCCAGCATTTT	CSARVSRGNQPQHF
once	TRBV19	TRBD1	14	TRBJ1-5	TGTGCCAGAAAAGGGCAGGGGGCGAATCAGCCCCAGCATTTT	CARKGQGANQPQHF
.	TRBV20-1	.	12	TRBJ2-1	TGCAGTGCTAGAGTCGGGGGGCGGGAGCAGTTCTTC	CSARVGGREQFF
.	TRBV20-1	.	13	TRBJ1-6	TGCAGTGCCCTACGGCGCGAAATTGGCACCCTCCACTTT	CSALRREIGTLHF
medium-sized	TRBV20-1	TRBD1	14	TRBJ1-5	TGCAGTGCTACCCCCCGGACAGGGCATCGGCCCCAGCATTTT	CSATPRTGHRPQHF
.	TRBV15	.	14	TRBJ1-2	TGTGCCACCAGCAGCCCAAAGGGGGGGGGTGGCTACACCTTC	CATSSPKGGGGYTF
few	TRBV6-1	.	13	TRBJ2-5	TGTGCCAGCGGCATGGGGGGCGCAGAGACCCAGTACTTC	CASGMGGAETQYF
.	TRBV20-1	.	11	TRBJ2-7	TGCAGTACCGCAAGGACCTACGAGCAGTACTTC	CSTARTYEQYF
.	TRBV6-1	.	12	TRBJ2-7	TGTGCCAGCAGTGTACAGGGTGGCGAGCAGTACTTC	CASSVQGGEQYF
few	TRBV7-9	.	13	TRBJ1-1	TGTGCCAGCAGCCCTCCATACGACATTGAAGCTTTCTTT	CASSPPYDIEAFF
.	TRBV20-1	.	14	TRBJ2-7	TGCAGTGCTAGGCTGCCGACAGTGGCCTACGAGCAGTACTTC	CSARLPTVAYEQYF
.	TRBV5-4	TRBD2	14	TRBJ2-7	TGTGCCAGCCACTATGGGGGGAGGGCCTACGAGCAGTACTTC	CASHYGGRAYEQYF
.	TRBV28	.	11	TRBJ1-2	TGTGCCAGCAGGTCTAACTATGGCTACACCTTC	CASRSNYGYTF
once	TRBV6-2/TRBV6-3	TRBD1	13	TRBJ1-5	TGTGCCACCACGACAGGGGGCAGACAGCCCCAGCATTTT	CATTTGGRQPQHF
.	TRBV5-5	TRBD1	15	TRBJ1-6	TGTGCCAGCAGCTCCGGACAGGGGGAGGTATCACCCCTCCACTTT	CASSSGQGEVSPLHF
.	TRBV7-2	.	14	TRBJ2-5	TGTGCCAGCAGCTTAGCCCTAAGTGGAAAGACCCAGTACTTC	CASSLALSGKTQYF
.	TRBV24-1	.	15	TRBJ1-1	TGTGCCACCAGTGATTACCGGGACGGGAACACTGAAGCTTTCTTT	CATSDYRDGNTEAFF
medium-sized	TRBV20-1	TRBD2	14	TRBJ2-7	TGCAGTGCTAGGTTCGGGCTAGCGGGATACCCCCAGTACTTC	CSARFGLAGYPQYF
.	TRBV7-2	.	14	TRBJ2-5	TGTGCCAGCAGCTTAGTGGCAAGGCAAGAGACCCAGTACTTC	CASSLVARQETQYF
.	TRBV7-2	TRBD2	16	TRBJ2-1	TGTGCCAGCAGCCACTCTAGCGGCCCCAGTCGGAATGAGCAGTTCTTC	CASSHSSGPSRNEQFF
few	TRBV20-1	.	10	TRBJ1-5	TGCAGTGCTAGTCCCAGGCCCCAGCATTTT	CSASPRPQHF
.	TRBV7-2	.	13	TRBJ2-7	TGTGCCAGCAGCTTATTGATCTCCGGCGAGCAGTACTTC	CASSLLISGEQYF
few	TRBV28	.	15	TRBJ2-7	TGTGCCAGCAGGTCACAGGGTGGGGGGGACTACGAGCAGTACTTC	CASRSQGGGDYEQYF
once	TRBV28	.	13	TRBJ1-5	TGTGCCAGCAGTTTTGTACCGTACCAGCCCCAGCATTTT	CASSFVPYQPQHF
.	TRBV20-1	TRBD1	13	TRBJ1-6	TGCAGTGCTAGGGGACAGGGGACTTCACCCCTCCACTTT	CSARGQGTSPLHF
.	TRBV20-1	.	16	TRBJ2-7	TGCAGTGCTAGCGGGTCTCCGCGGAGGAGCTCCTACGAGCAGTACTTC	CSASGSPRRSSYEQYF
.	TRBV20-1	.	14	TRBJ2-5	TGCAGTGCCCGCCAAGGGGGGGGCCAAGAGACCCAGTACTTC	CSARQGGGQETQYF
.	TRBV24-1	.	14	TRBJ2-5	TGTGCCACCGGCCCGGGACGGGAAGGGGAGACCCAGTACTTC	CATGPGREGETQYF
.	TRBV6-2/TRBV6-3	.	11	TRBJ1-2	TGTGCCAGCAGTTACTCGGGGAGCTACACCTTC	CASSYSGSYTF
few	TRBV7-2	.	14	TRBJ1-2	TGTGCCAGCAGCTTAGGTATCCAGGGGACGGGCTACACCTTC	CASSLGIQGTGYTF
.	TRBV20-1	TRBD1	14	TRBJ2-7	TGCAGTGCTCCAAGGGGGCGGAGCTCCTACGAGCAGTACTTC	CSAPRGRSSYEQYF
once	TRBV20-1	TRBD2	15	TRBJ2-3	TGCAGTGCTAGAGGGGATAGCGGGAGGGCAGATACGCAGTATTTT	CSARGDSGRADTQYF
.	TRBV6-5	TRBD2	16	TRBJ2-7	TGTGCCAGCAGTTATCGCAGCGGGAGGGCCCCCTACGAGCAGTACTTC	CASSYRSGRAPYEQYF
.	TRBV28	TRBD1	15	TRBJ2-7	TGTGCCAGCAGTAAGACAGGGGGAAGCTCCTACGAGCAGTACTTC	CASSKTGGSSYEQYF
medium-sized	TRBV20-1	TRBD1	14	TRBJ1-6	TGCAGTGCTAGAGATAAGGGGAGGGGGCCACCCCTCCACTTT	CSARDKGRGPPLHF